This T cell receptor beta chain was obtained from a study of T cells in Graves' hyperthyroidism and ophthalmopathy. Overall study findings and caveats: It was a median approximately 6 months before onset that the model predicted ophthalmopathy.

RNA transcripts served as the template for amplifying TCR beta CDR3 regions. Using the HTBI primer set, a first-round RT-PCR was run on the TCR CDR3. TCRdb processed the multiplex PCR reads anew with MiXCR; each CDR3 protein has one entry. The sample contains approximately 700,000 distinct CDR3 sequences, about 16% of which appear only once. Fresh peripheral blood, 10 ml, was the source of the PBMCs. This clonotype turned up a few times. Its antigen remains unidentified. This clone may be a read error of a much larger clone one base away. This TCR came from a man aged 18 to 29 with Graves' hyperthyroidism. The specimen was blood.

CDR3 region: CASSYLYTGITEASF. The CDR3, as DNA: TGTGCCAGCAGTTACTTGTATACAGGAATCACTGAAGCTTCCTTT. V gene TRBV6-6 combines with J gene TRBJ1-1, with D possibly matching TRBD1 (5 bases). The CDR3 runs 15 residues. Germline lookup yields CDR1 MNHNY and CDR2 SVGAGI (reference sequence).